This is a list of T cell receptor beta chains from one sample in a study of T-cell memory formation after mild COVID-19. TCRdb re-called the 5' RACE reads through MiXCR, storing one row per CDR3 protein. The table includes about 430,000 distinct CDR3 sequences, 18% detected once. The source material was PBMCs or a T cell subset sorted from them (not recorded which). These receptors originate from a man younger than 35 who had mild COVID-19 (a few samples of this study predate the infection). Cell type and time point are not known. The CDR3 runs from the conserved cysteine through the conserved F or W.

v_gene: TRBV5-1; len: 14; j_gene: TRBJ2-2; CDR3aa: CASSSTGPPGELFF
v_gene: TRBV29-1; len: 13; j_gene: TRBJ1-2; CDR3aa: CSVGSTGIYGYTF
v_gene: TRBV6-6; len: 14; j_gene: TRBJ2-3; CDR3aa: CASSYSSGGDTQYF
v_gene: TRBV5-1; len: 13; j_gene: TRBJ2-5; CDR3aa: CASSLGNQETQYF
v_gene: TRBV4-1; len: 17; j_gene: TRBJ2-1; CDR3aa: CASSQEGAGTYYNEQFF
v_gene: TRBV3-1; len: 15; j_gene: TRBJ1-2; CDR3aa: CASSQVAVGNYGYTF
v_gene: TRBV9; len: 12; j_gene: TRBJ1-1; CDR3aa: CASSVEGRGAFF
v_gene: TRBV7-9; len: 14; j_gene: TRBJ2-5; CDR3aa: CASTSTARGETQYF
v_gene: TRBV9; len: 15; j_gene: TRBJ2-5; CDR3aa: CASSPLAGRQETQYF
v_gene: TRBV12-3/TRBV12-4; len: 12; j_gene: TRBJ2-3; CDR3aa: CASGRDTDTQYF
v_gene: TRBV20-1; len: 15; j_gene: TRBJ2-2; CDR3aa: CSARSAPRDTGELFF
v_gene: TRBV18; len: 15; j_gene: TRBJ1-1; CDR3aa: CASSPPFTKNTEAFF
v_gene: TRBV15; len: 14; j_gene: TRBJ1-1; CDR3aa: CATSGNRVGTEAFF
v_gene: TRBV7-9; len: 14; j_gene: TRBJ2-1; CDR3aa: CASPQGLSPHEQFF
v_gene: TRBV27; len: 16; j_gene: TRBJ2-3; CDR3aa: CASSPRTSGSTDTQYF
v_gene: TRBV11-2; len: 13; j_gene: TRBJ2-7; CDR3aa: CASKHTGPYEQYF
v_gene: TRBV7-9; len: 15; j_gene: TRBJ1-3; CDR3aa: CASSLGHFSGNTIYF
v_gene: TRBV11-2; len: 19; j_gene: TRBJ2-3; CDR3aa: CASSLNYDTSGGNLDTQYF
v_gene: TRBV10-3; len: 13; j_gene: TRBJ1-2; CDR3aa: CAISTGTEYGYTF
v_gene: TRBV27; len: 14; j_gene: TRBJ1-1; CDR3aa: CASRFGGWNTEAFF
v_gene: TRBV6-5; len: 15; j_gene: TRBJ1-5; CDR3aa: CASRTMADSNQPQHF
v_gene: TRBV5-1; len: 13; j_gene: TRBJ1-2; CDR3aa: CASSFGGGDGYTF
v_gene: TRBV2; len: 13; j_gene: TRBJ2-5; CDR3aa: CASKERGTAPQYF
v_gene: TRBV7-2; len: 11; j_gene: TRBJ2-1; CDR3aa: CASSFHNEQFF
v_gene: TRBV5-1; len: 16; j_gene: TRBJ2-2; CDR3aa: CASNRIGGHDTGELFF
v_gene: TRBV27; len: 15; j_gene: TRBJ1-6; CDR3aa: CASSLSTGWNSPLHF
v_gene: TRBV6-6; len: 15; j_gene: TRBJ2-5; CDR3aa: CASSYGLAQGETQYF
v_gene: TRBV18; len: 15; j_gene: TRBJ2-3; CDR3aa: CASSPTPDGSDTQYF
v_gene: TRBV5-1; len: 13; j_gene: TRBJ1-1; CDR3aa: CASSDRTGYEAFF
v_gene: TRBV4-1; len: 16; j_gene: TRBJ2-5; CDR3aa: CASSQVWQPLGETQYF
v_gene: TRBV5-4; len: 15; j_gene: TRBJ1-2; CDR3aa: CASSGGQDPSYGYTF
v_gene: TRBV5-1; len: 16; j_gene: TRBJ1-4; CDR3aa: CASRTGYRGREEKLFF
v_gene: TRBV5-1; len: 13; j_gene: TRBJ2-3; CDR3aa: CASSSPTTDTQYF
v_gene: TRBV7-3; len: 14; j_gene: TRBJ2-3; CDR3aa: CASSSSGGASTQYF
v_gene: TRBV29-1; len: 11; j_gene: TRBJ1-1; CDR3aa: CSVGDWSEAFF